The T cell receptor beta chain under discussion was sequenced for a study of T-cell reconstitution after alpha-beta-depleted transplantation in children. Trimming left V 6 bases short and J 2 bases short, with 20 bases between. The CDR3 length is 17 residues. CDR1 is SGHAT, CDR2 FQNNGV, per germline. Unique molecular identifiers tagged the TCRbeta library. TCRdb reanalysed the PCR reads using MiXCR and keeps one entry per CDR3 protein. The sample contains 530,000 or so distinct CDR3 sequences, roughly 30% of which appear only once. This sequence was found in a boy younger than two with Wiskott-Aldrich syndrome, due to receive a stem cell transplant. V is TRBV11-2 and J is TRBJ2-4; tentatively, D is TRBD1 or TRBD2 (5 bases each). The sequences come from PBMCs, collected before TCRalphabeta/CD19-depleted stem cell transplant. CDR3 coding DNA: TGTGCCAGCAGTTTTTATGCTCGGGACCTCCCCAAAAACATTCAGTACTTC. This translates into CASSFYARDLPKNIQYF.